What follows are 28 T cell receptor beta chains derived from one specimen sequenced in a study of regulatory T cells in long-lasting Graves disease. Assembly of TCR beta libraries relied on iRepertoire HTBI primers together with Arm-PCR of CDR3 regions. TCRdb recomputed calls from the multiplex PCR reads with MiXCR, one row per CDR3 protein. The repertoire holds 700,000 or so distinct CDR3 sequences, about 30% seen once, with 35% to 55% in the top ten. The time point here: persistent/refractory GD, antithyroid drugs over 5 years with positive TRAb. PBMC-derived RNA was used for the TCR library. This sample comprised peripheral blood mononuclear cells (PBMCs), obtained when the disease was refractory, from a patient treated with antithyroid drugs. All receptors come from a female donor with Graves disease.

The chain carries TRBV19 and TRBJ1-2; D is unclear. The CDR3 is made up of 13 amino acids. Germline assignment: CDR1 LNHDA and CDR2 SQIVND (reference sequence). V shed 7 bases and J shed 8 bases, with 17 bases lying between them. The DNA of the CDR3 is TGTGCCAGTACTGACCTGGACGGGCACGGCTACACCTTC. This sequence encodes CASTDLDGHGYTF. The full variable domain, in which reference TRBV19 and TRBJ1-2 provide the parts outside the CDR3, is DGGITQSPKYLFRKEGQNVTLSCEQNLNHDAMYWYRQDPGQGLRLIYYSQIVNDFQKGDIAEGYSVSREKKESFPLTVTSAQKNPTAFYLCASTDLDGHGYTFGSGTRLTVV.

This clonotype has a count of ten or more. This chain connects TRBV27 to TRBJ2-7; 11 nucleotides agree with TRBD2. Germline CDR1 reads MNHEY; CDR2 reads SMNVEV (reference sequence). CDR3 length: 15 residues. J lost 5 bases, V lost 1 base, and 4 bases had no gene match. The CDR3 here is CASSLYLAGGHEQYF. Written as DNA, the CDR3 is TGTGCCAGCAGTTTATATCTAGCGGGAGGCCACGAGCAGTACTTC.

This clonotype was seen only a few times. The chain employs TRBV28 and TRBJ1-1; the D gene is possibly TRBD1 (5 bases). V gave up 6 bases and J gave up 1 base, with 12 bases separating them. The CDR3 has 14 amino acids. Per the germline V gene, CDR1 is MDHEN and CDR2 is SYDVKM. The CDR3 is CASSGDPWNTEAFF. CDR3 nucleotide sequence: TGTGCCAGCAGCGGGGACCCCTGGAACACTGAAGCTTTCTTT. The full variable domain, rest sourced from reference TRBV28 and TRBJ1-1, is DVKVTQSSRYLVKRTGEKVFLECVQDMDHENMFWYRQDPGLGLRLIYFSYDVKMKEKGDIPEGYSVSREKKERFSLILESASTNQTSMYLCASSGDPWNTEAFFGQGTRLTVV.

This clonotype has just a few counts. A much bigger clone sits one base away, suggesting this may be a read error. This chain joins TRBV7-9 and TRBJ1-2; the D is unclear. Germline CDR1 and CDR2: SEHNR and FQNEAQ (reference sequence). Between the trimmed V and J ends, which lost 3 bases and 3 bases, there was a span of 8 bases. CDR3 size: 13 residues. CDR3 nucleotides: TGTGCCAGCAGCTTCGACGGGGACTATGGCTACACCTTC. It translates to CASSFDGDYGYTF.

Only a few counts were recorded for this clonotype. The chain carries TRBV10-3 and TRBJ1-4; a weak D match, TRBD1 (6 bases). The V end was cut by 4 bases, the J end by 8 bases, with 17 bases between. The CDR3 has 15 residues. The germline gives CDR1 ENHRY, CDR2 SYGVKD. CDR3 protein: CAISASTQGGEKLFF. DNA of the CDR3: TGTGCCATCAGTGCCTCGACACAGGGTGGCGAAAAACTGTTTTTT.

This clonotype was counted at least ten times. This chain links TRBV11-2 with TRBJ2-7, with 7 bases matching TRBD2. Germline-derived CDR1 and CDR2 are SGHAT and FQNNGV. The CDR3 has 14 residues. V lost 5 bases, J lost 3 bases, and 7 bases stayed unmatched. CDR3 loop: CASSATSRYYEQYF. The DNA of the CDR3 is TGTGCCAGCAGCGCGACTAGCAGGTACTACGAGCAGTACTTC.

This clonotype occurred many times. The V gene is TRBV12-3 or TRBV12-4, the J gene TRBJ2-2; TRBD2 matches at 7 bases. With V trimmed by 4 bases and J by 4 bases, 6 bases remained unmatched. The CDR3 spans 15 residues. The CDR3 region has the DNA TGTGCCAGCAGTTCCCTAGCGGCGTCCACCGGGGAGCTGTTTTTT. Its translation: CASSSLAASTGELFF.

This clonotype was seen only once. The DNA for the CDR3 is TGCAGTGCTAGACGGGATATGGGAGGGAGCGAGACCCAGTACTTC. It is translated as CSARRDMGGSETQYF. The V call is TRBV20-1, the J call TRBJ2-5, with 7 bases aligning to TRBD2. The V and J ends lost 2 bases and 5 bases, in that order; junction bases with no gene match: 11. CDR1 and CDR2 from the germline V gene are DFQATT and SNEGSKA (reference sequence). The CDR3 is 15 residues long.

V usage is TRBV7-2 and J usage is TRBJ1-1; 7 nucleotides align to TRBD1. CDR3 length equals 12 residues. After removal of 5 bases from V and 11 bases from J, the junction contained 8 bases not matched to a gene. CDR1 is SGHTA, CDR2 FQGNSA, per germline. CDR3 DNA: TGTGCCAGCAGCCCGCGGACAGGAAACGCTTTCTTT. Amino acid sequence: CASSPRTGNAFF.

The chain recombines TRBV9 with TRBJ2-5; 11 bases line up with TRBD2. V shed 1 base, J shed 2 bases, and the junction held 19 bases outside the gene matches. Germline V gene data show CDR1 as SGDLS and CDR2 as YYNGEE. The CDR3 is 21 residues long. The chain's CDR3 is CASSVNPRELAGVGAQETQYF. In DNA, the CDR3 is TGTGCCAGCAGCGTAAACCCTCGGGAACTAGCGGGAGTGGGGGCGCAAGAGACCCAGTACTTC.

This clonotype was observed a handful of times. The rearrangement uses TRBV5-1 and TRBJ1-1; D perhaps matches TRBD1 (5 bases). CDR1 and CDR2 (germline): SGHRS, YFSETQ. The length of the CDR3 is 15 residues. V lost 3 bases and J 0 bases, leaving 12 bases between the germline ends. In DNA form, the CDR3 reads TGCGCCAGCAGCTCGGCAGGGCTGGTGAACACTGAAGCTTTCTTT. Amino acid sequence: CASSSAGLVNTEAFF.

Many counts were recorded for this clonotype. The chain combines TRBV2 with TRBJ1-5, with D hard to call. Between the trimmed V and J ends, which lost 4 bases and 0 bases, there was a span of 10 bases. The CDR3 has 15 amino acids. CDR1 and CDR2 from the germline V gene are SNHLY and FYNNEI. The CDR3 loop reads CASSGAATSNQPQHF. CDR3 sequence (DNA): TGTGCCAGCAGTGGGGCGGCTACTAGCAATCAGCCCCAGCATTTT.

The chain uses TRBV5-1 and TRBJ1-1, with D perhaps matching TRBD1 (6 bases). Between the trimmed V and J ends, which lost 4 bases and 3 bases, there was a span of 13 bases. The germline CDR1 and CDR2 sequences are SGHRS and YFSETQ. This CDR3 comprises 14 residues. This CDR3 is CASSRQVSDTEAFF. In nucleotides, the CDR3 is TGCGCCAGCAGCCGACAGGTATCGGACACTGAAGCTTTCTTT.

A word on this clonotype: This CDR3 fails to terminate in the conserved phenylalanine or tryptophan, so it likely reflects a read error. The chain combines TRBV24-1 with TRBJ1-2, with a weak D call TRBD1 (5 bases). The ends were cut back, 9 bases at V and 7 bases at J, with 17 bases in the middle. Per germline, CDR1 KGHDR and CDR2 SFDVKD. This CDR3 has 13 amino acids. DNA for the CDR3: TGTGCCACCGGGCAGGGAGGAAATGGTGGCTACACCCTC. Its translation is CATGQGGNGGYTL.

CDR3 nucleotide sequence: TGTGCCAGCAGCCGACGACCGGGAGGGGCTTTCGAGCAGTACTTC. Its protein is CASSRRPGGAFEQYF. The chain couples TRBV11-2 to TRBJ2-7; 8 bases fit TRBD2. J gave up 6 bases and V 5 bases, and 12 bases lay outside the gene matches. Germline V gives CDR1 SGHAT, CDR2 FQNNGV. The CDR3 is made up of 15 amino acids.

This clonotype was seen a handful of times. The chain uses TRBV7-6 and TRBJ2-7, with D perhaps matching TRBD2 (7 bases). Germline CDR1 is SGHVS and CDR2 is FNYEAQ. The germline V and J ends were trimmed by 1 base and 1 base, with 17 bases remaining between them. This CDR3 is built from 17 residues. The CDR3 region has the DNA TGTGCCAGCAGCTTAGAGGCAGGGGACTATGGGTCCTACGAGCAGTACTTC. Its translation is CASSLEAGDYGSYEQYF. Filled out from reference TRBV7-6 and TRBJ2-7, the complete variable domain reads GAGVSQSPRYKVTKRGQDVALRCDPISGHVSLYWYRQALGQGPEFLTYFNYEAQQDKSGLPNDRFSAERPEGSISTLTIQRTEQRDSAMYRCASSLEAGDYGSYEQYFGPGTRLTVT.

Ten or more counts support this clonotype. The chain recombines TRBV12-3 or TRBV12-4 with TRBJ1-2; 7 bases line up with TRBD1. V lost 4 bases and J lost 7; bases outside the gene matches: 6. There are 13 residues in the CDR3. The CDR3, as DNA: TGTGCCAGCAGTTCAGACAGGGCCGGTGGCTACACCTTC. Translated, it gives CASSSDRAGGYTF.

This clonotype was counted many times. The chain couples TRBV12-3 or TRBV12-4 to TRBJ1-5; D unclear. The CDR3 contains 15 residues. With 5 bases removed from V and 2 bases from J, the gap between germline ends came to 13 bases. The CDR3 region is CASSGNLLGNQPQHF. CDR3 coding DNA: TGTGCCAGCAGTGGGAATCTGCTTGGCAATCAGCCCCAGCATTTT.

The V call is TRBV12-3 or TRBV12-4, the J call TRBJ1-2, with D possibly TRBD1 on 6 matching bases. The CDR3 extends over 14 amino acids. Trimming took 5 bases from V and 8 from J, leaving 18 bases between them. The CDR3 DNA sequence: TGTGCCAGCAGTCTCGGGCCGGGGGCGCCCGGCTACACCTTC. It translates to CASSLGPGAPGYTF.

The rearrangement joins TRBV2 to TRBJ2-3; a possible D gene is TRBD1 (5 bases). V was clipped by 4 bases and J by 3 bases, with 11 bases between them. The CDR3 runs 14 residues. Germline loops: CDR1 SNHLY, CDR2 FYNNEI. The CDR3 DNA reads as TGTGCCAGCAGTGGGGTTAGGGGAACAGATACGCAGTATTTT. Its protein is CASSGVRGTDTQYF.

This chain joins TRBV25-1 and TRBJ1-6; D is unresolved. V lost 2 bases to trimming and J lost 14 bases, with 10 bases between them. The CDR3 is made up of 12 amino acids. The germline V gene has CDR1 MGHDK and CDR2 SYGVNS. CDR3 nucleotides: TGTGCCAGCAGTGAAGTTGCGGGAACCCTCCACTTT. Its translation is CASSEVAGTLHF.

The chain couples TRBV27 to TRBJ2-7, with 8 bases aligning to TRBD2. The last part of the DNA fits TRBJ2-5 better; the J call may be wrong. The CDR3 sequence is 14 residues long. Germline-derived CDR1 and CDR2 are MNHEY and SMNVEV (reference sequence). Here the CDR3 reads CASLTGGVRETQYF. The CDR3 DNA reads as TGTGCCAGCTTAACGGGGGGGGTGAGGGAGACCCAGTACTTC.

This clonotype was seen a few times. The gene calls are TRBV12-5 and TRBJ2-7, with D unclear. Trimming removed 1 base from V and 9 bases from J, with 10 bases in between. CDR3 size: 12 residues. Germline CDR1 and CDR2: LGHNT and FRNRAP. Here the CDR3 reads CASGLGNWGQYF. The CDR3 DNA reads as TGTGCTAGTGGTTTGGGGAACTGGGGGCAGTACTTC.

This chain joins TRBV12-3 or TRBV12-4 and TRBJ1-6, with D unresolved. With 6 bases removed from V and 0 bases from J, the gap between germline ends came to 6 bases. The CDR3 totals 14 residues. CDR3 residues: CASRYSSYNSPLHF. The CDR3 region has the DNA TGTGCCAGCAGGTACAGCTCCTATAATTCACCCCTCCACTTT.

V and J are TRBV3-1 and TRBJ1-6; no definite D call. The germline V gene has CDR1 LGHDT and CDR2 YNNKEL (reference sequence). Trimming left V 8 bases short and J 9 bases short, with 11 bases between. The CDR3 consists of 12 residues. CDR3 DNA: TGTGCCAGCCGCCTTCAGCTTTCACCCCTCCACTTT. It encodes CASRLQLSPLHF. Full variable domain (rest looked up from reference TRBV3-1 and TRBJ1-6): DTAVSQTPKYLVTQMGNDKSIKCEQNLGHDTMYWYKQDSKKFLKIMFSYNNKELIINETVPNRFSPKSPDKAHLNLHINSLELGDSAVYFCASRLQLSPLHFGNGTRLTVT.

Notes on this clonotype: With a much larger clone just one base away, this may be a read error. The conserved phenylalanine or tryptophan normally closing the CDR3 is absent here, so this likely arose from a read error. No DNA is shown, since the ends of the CDR3 on it are uncertain; the CDR3 is the one TCRdb lists. J is TRBJ2-7 and V is TRBV28. The germline CDR1 and CDR2 sequences are MDHEN and SYDVKM. Including both end residues, the CDR3 is 11 amino acids long. The chain's CDR3 is CASSLSEYLIL.

Many counts were recorded for this clonotype. V and J are TRBV9 and TRBJ2-5; no clear D. The germline V gene has CDR1 SGDLS and CDR2 YYNGEE. The CDR3 loop spans 13 amino acids. V was trimmed by 0 bases and J by 1 base, leaving 4 bases between them. DNA for the CDR3: TGTGCCAGCAGCGTAGGACTCCAAGAGACCCAGTACTTC. It specifies CASSVGLQETQYF.

The chain couples TRBV7-9 to TRBJ1-2, with a possible D match to TRBD1 (5 bases). The germline V gene has CDR1 SEHNR and CDR2 FQNEAQ (reference sequence). CDR3 length: 14 amino acids. V lost 6 bases and J 2 bases, leaving 13 bases between the germline ends. The CDR3 DNA sequence: TGTGCCAGCAGACCCCTAGCAGGGAACTATGGCTACACCTTC. Translating gives CASRPLAGNYGYTF.